Below, one T cell receptor (beta chain) is given with its context. In the authors' methods: Using reference gene primer amplification, nucleated cell counts were estimated. Here immunoSEQ multiplex PCR was the method, and the copy in TCRdb shows in-frame clones only, minus some. The V and J calls and the clone size are those of that table, but D and trimming were determined from the DNA. The sample records about 320,000 clones, about 89% being singletons. The germline gives CDR1 MNHNS, CDR2 SASEGT. V dropped 0 bases and J dropped 2 bases, with 6 bases sitting between them. The CDR3 spans 14 residues. This sample stems from a study of blood T cell repertoires in COVID-19. The overall study: There were acute and convalescent COVID-19 samples, and they came from the United States, Italy and Spain. Nucleic acid was either cDNA or gDNA, and it came from T cells, B-cell-depleted T cells, or PBMCs.

Sequenced: peripheral blood. The clonotype was recovered from a man between 18 and 35 years old who had recovered from COVID-19. The chain has TRBV6-1 and TRBJ2-3, with D hard to call. The CDR3 is CASSEAYLTDTQYF. The DNA of the CDR3 is TGTGCCAGCAGTGAAGCCTACCTCACAGATACGCAGTATTTT.